This T cell receptor (beta chain) originates from a study of spatial heterogeneity in lung cancer. Overall study findings and caveats: Counts of expanded alpha and beta TCRs within tumors tracked the tumor nonsynonymous mutation count. Counts for ubiquitous and regional expanded TCRs went along with ubiquitous and regional nonsynonymous mutations, respectively.

Specified time point: sample taken at primary tumor resection. The donors, fewer than 90 patients with untreated early-stage non-small cell lung cancer, provided the samples. In each case, whole RNA from tumor, nontumor lung or frozen PBMC was sequenced unsorted. This clonotype is medium-sized (0.01 to 0.1%). As yet, its antigen is unknown. Each CDR3 protein is one row after TCRdb ran MiXCR on the 5' RACE reads. The sample gives about 2,000 distinct CDR3 sequences, roughly 8.9% of which show up once; just under 10% is in the top ten. CDR1 is LGHDT and CDR2 is YNNKEL in the germline V gene (reference sequence). There are 14 residues in the CDR3. Trimming removed 2 bases at V and 2 bases at J, with 8 bases between.

This sequence was found in a female donor with early-stage non-small cell lung cancer. This chain connects TRBV3-1 to TRBJ2-3, with D unresolved. The input for sequencing was lung tumor tissue, taken at surgery. The CDR3 nucleotides read TGTGCCAGCAGCCAATTTGTGATCACAGATACGCAGTATTTT. This translates into CASSQFVITDTQYF.